Many counts were recorded for the clone carrying this T cell receptor (beta chain). The data were obtained in a study of identical twins. Between the trimmed V and J ends, which lost 1 base and 0 bases, there was a span of 3 bases. Germline assignment: CDR1 SQVTM and CDR2 ANQGSEA. This CDR3 region has 12 residues. TCRdb re-derived calls from the 5' RACE reads in MiXCR, one entry per CDR3 protein. The sample contains about 660,000 distinct CDR3 sequences, 8.6% of which appear only once. This sample was also put to use in a study of yellow fever vaccine responses in identical twins.

The sequenced sample was PBMCs. This TCR was sampled from a young woman in good health. The chain joins TRBV29-1 to TRBJ1-1; D remains unclear. The CDR3 region has the DNA TGCAGCGTTGAAGGCCTGAACACTGAAGCTTTCTTT. This gives the protein CSVEGLNTEAFF.